Listed below are T cell receptor beta chains from one sample, sequenced in a study of radiotherapy plus CTLA-4 blockade in lung cancer. TCRdb keeps only in-frame clones here, not all; method: immunoSEQ multiplex PCR. The sample records more than 95,000 clones, 65% to 75% being singletons. The material was peripheral blood, obtained from a patient treated with radiotherapy plus ipilimumab. All receptors come from a human donor with non-small cell lung cancer who had a partial response to radiotherapy plus ipilimumab. Some clones in this sample may be carry-over from other donors' samples. The CDR3 runs from the conserved cysteine through the conserved F or W. The D gene is left open where the match is weak. Clone size, where shown, is once, few, many, or a class for clones that have expanded.

V,D,J,size,CDR3,DNA
TRBV7-8,TRBD2,TRBJ2-7,NA,CASSPPGLAGGSGQYF,TGTGCCAGCAGCCCTCCGGGACTAGCGGGGGGTTCGGGGCAGTACTTC
TRBV5-1,NA,TRBJ1-1,NA,CASSLYVLRRTENTEAFF,TGCGCCAGCAGCTTGTATGTATTGCGTCGGACAGAAAACACTGAAGCTTTCTTT
TRBV4-2,TRBD1,TRBJ2-4,NA,CASSQVTGQVVGDIQYF,TGTGCCAGCAGCCAAGTAACCGGACAGGTCGTAGGAGACATTCAGTACTTC
TRBV7-2,NA,TRBJ2-2,once,CASSFGTGELFF,TGTGCCAGCAGCTTCGGCACCGGGGAGCTGTTTTTT
TRBV6-1,TRBD1,TRBJ1-4,NA,CASSAANRGRGANEKLFF,TGTGCCAGCAGTGCCGCAAACAGGGGACGCGGAGCTAATGAAAAACTGTTTTTT
TRBV18,NA,TRBJ2-7,NA,CASSEGRTHEQYF,TGTGCCAGCTCGGAGGGCAGGACCCACGAGCAGTACTTC
TRBV11-2,TRBD2,TRBJ2-7,NA,CASSSLAGGSEQYF,TGTGCCAGCAGCTCCCTAGCGGGAGGCAGCGAGCAGTACTTC
TRBV19,TRBD1,TRBJ2-7,NA,CASRTTGDSYEQYF,TGTGCCAGTAGGACTACAGGGGATAGCTACGAGCAGTACTTC
TRBV11-3,NA,TRBJ2-5,NA,CASSFGGDGETQYF,TGTGCCAGCAGCTTCGGAGGGGATGGGGAGACCCAGTACTTC
TRBV5-6,NA,TRBJ2-5,NA,CASSSLGVRETQYF,TGTGCCAGCAGCTCCCTAGGAGTTAGGGAGACCCAGTACTTC